This T cell receptor (beta chain) was recovered during a study of beta chain features in type 1 diabetes. About the study: Taken together, all samples contributed some 100 million examined sorted cells.

Of note for this clone: Its antigen is unidentified.

In germline, CDR1 is LNHNV, CDR2 YYDKDF (reference sequence). The CDR3 runs 15 residues. Unmatched junction bases numbered 8, after V lost 5 bases and J lost 1 base. Sequencing targeted expressed TCRB transcripts, as all isolated RNA had been reverse transcribed. Clones were sequenced by immunoSEQ multiplex PCR, and TCRdb holds only the in-frame ones, with some missing. The sample contains hundreds of thousands of clones, more than 12% of which appear only once. General study points: Shortening that was moderate but significant affected the TCRB CDR3s of Type 1 diabetes patients in all four CD4+ subsets.

The origin of this receptor is a man between 18 and 35 years old with type 1 diabetes. The V gene is TRBV15, the J gene TRBJ2-7, with 7 nucleotides matching TRBD2. What was sequenced was naive CD4+ T cells from blood. CDR3 loop: CATSGAGTLSYEQYF. DNA of the CDR3: TGTGCCACCAGCGGAGCGGGGACTTTATCCTACGAGCAGTACTTC.